One TCR beta chain is described in this entry. The antigen is undetermined. Some 30,000 T cell genomes, or 200 to 250 ng DNA, went into the sorted-subset replicate PCRs. TCRdb's copy holds only in-frame clones and misses some; the assay was immunoSEQ multiplex PCR. The table shows approximately 640,000 clones, with about two thirds occurring only once. In germline, CDR1 is KGHSH, CDR2 LQKENI. The V gene end was trimmed by 2 bases and the J gene end by 6 bases; junction bases not matched to a gene: 9. There are 16 residues in the CDR3. The sample comes from a study of shared clonotypes between healthy human individuals. Study summary: Serving as donors were two women and three men, whose ages spanned 18 to 49.

Study-wide points: In a few donors, around 4.8% of naive CD4 clonotypes appeared in common. Blood alone was sampled, and tissue repertoires likely differ.

The sequence was collected from a woman in her 30s in good health. The source material was memory CD4+ T cells sorted from blood. Subset noted: CD45RA-negative fraction. The chain recombines TRBV18 with TRBJ2-1, with 8 bases identical to TRBD2. The DNA for the CDR3 is TGTGCCAGCTCACCAAACAGCGGGAGTGATCTCAATGAGCAGTTCTTC. Translated, it gives CASSPNSGSDLNEQFF.